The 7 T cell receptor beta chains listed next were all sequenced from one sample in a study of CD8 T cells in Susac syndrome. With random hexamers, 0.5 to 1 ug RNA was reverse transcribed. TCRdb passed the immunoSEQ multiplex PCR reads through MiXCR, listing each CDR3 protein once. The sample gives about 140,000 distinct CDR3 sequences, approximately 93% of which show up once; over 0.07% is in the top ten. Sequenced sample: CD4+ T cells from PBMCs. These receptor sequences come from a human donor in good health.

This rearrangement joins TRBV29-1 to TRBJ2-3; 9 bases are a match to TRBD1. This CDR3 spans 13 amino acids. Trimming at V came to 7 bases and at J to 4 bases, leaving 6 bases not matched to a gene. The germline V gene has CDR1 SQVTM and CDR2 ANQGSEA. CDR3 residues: CSARQGVADTQYF. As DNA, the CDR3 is TGCAGCGCCCGACAGGGGGTCGCAGATACGCAGTATTTT.

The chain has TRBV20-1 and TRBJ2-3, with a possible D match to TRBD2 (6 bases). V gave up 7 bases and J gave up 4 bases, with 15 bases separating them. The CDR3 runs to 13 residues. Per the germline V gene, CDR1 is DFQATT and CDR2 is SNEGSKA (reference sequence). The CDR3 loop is CSVAGLDPDTQYF. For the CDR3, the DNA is TGCAGTGTGGCGGGGCTCGACCCAGATACGCAGTATTTT.

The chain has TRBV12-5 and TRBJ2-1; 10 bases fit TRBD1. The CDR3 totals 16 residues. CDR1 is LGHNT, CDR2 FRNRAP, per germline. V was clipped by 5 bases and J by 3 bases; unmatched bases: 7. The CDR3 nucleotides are TGTGCTAGTGGTCAAAGACAGGGGGCGGACTACAATGAGCAGTTCTTC. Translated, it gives CASGQRQGADYNEQFF.

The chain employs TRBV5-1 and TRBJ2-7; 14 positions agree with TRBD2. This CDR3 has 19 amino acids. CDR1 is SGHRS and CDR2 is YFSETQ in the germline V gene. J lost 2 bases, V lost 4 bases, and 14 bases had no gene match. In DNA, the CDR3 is TGCGCCAGCAGCCGTACCGGGACTAGCGGGAGTTTGTGGACCTACGAGCAGTACTTC. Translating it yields CASSRTGTSGSLWTYEQYF.

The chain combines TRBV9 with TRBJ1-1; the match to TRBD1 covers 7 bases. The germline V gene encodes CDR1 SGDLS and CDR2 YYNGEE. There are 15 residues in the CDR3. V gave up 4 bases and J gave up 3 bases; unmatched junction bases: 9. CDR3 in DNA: TGTGCCAGCAGCCCTCAGGGGGACCCAGACACTGAAGCTTTCTTT. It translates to CASSPQGDPDTEAFF.

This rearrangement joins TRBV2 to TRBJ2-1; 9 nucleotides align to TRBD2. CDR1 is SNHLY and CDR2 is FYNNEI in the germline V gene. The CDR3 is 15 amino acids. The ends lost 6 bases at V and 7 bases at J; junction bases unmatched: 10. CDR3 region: CASSEALAGANEQFF. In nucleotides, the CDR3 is TGTGCCAGCAGCGAGGCTTTAGCGGGAGCTAATGAGCAGTTCTTC. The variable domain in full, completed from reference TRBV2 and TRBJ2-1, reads EPEVTQTPSHQVTQMGQEVILRCVPISNHLYFYWYRQILGQKVEFLVSFYNNEISEKSEIFDDQFSVERPDGSNFTLKIRSTKLEDSAMYFCASSEALAGANEQFFGPGTRLTVL.

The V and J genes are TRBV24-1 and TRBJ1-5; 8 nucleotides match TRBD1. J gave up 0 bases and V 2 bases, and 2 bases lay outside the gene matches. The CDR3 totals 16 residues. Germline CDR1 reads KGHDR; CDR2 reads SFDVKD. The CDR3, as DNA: TGTGCCACCAGTGATTCGACAGGGGATAGCAATCAGCCCCAGCATTTT. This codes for CATSDSTGDSNQPQHF.